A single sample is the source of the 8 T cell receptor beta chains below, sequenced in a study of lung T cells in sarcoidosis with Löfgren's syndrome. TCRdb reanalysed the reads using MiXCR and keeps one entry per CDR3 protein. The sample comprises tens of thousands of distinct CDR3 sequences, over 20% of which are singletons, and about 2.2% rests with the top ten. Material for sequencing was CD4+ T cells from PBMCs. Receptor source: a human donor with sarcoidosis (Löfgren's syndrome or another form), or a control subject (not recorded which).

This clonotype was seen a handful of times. The CDR3 DNA reads TGTGCCAGCAGCAAGGGACAGACTTACGAGCAGTACGTC. Translated, it gives CASSKGQTYEQYV. V is TRBV5-4 and J is TRBJ2-7; 7 bases are a match to TRBD1. CDR3 length: 13 amino acids. V was pared by 4 bases and J by 4 bases, with 5 bases of the junction left unmatched. Looked up from germline, CDR1 is SGHNT and CDR2 is YYREEE (reference sequence).

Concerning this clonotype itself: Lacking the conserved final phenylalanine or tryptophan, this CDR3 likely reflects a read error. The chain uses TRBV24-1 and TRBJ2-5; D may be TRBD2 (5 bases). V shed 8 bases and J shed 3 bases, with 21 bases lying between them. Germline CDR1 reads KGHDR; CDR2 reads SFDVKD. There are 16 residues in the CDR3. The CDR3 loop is CATTTEEGELKETQYL. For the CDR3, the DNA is TGTGCCACCACCACCGAAGAGGGCGAATTGAAAGAGACCCAGTACCTC.

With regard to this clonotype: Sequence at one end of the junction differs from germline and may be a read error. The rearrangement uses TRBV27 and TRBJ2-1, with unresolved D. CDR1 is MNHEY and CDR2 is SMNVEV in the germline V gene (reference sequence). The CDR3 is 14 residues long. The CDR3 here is CASSPVGEANEQSF. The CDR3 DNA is TGTGCCAGCAGTCCGGTTGGTGAGGCAAATGAGCAGTCCTTC.

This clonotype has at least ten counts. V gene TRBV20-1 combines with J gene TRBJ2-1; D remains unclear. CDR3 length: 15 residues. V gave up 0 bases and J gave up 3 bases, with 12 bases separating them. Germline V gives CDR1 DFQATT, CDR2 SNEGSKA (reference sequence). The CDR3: CSARDLGSHYNEQFF. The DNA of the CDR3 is TGCAGTGCTAGAGATCTAGGGTCTCACTACAATGAGCAGTTCTTC.

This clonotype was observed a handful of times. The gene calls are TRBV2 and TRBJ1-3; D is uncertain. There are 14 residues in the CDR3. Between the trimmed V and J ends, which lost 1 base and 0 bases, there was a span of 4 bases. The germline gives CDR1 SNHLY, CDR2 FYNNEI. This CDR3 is CASSEEISGNTIYF. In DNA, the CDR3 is TGTGCCAGCAGTGAAGAAATCTCTGGAAACACCATATATTTT.

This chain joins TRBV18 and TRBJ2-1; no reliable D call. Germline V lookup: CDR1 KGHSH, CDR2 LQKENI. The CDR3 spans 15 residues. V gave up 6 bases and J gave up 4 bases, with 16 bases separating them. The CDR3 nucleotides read TGTGCCAGCTCGCCGACCCAGGAGAAATACAATGAGCAGTTCTTC. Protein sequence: CASSPTQEKYNEQFF.

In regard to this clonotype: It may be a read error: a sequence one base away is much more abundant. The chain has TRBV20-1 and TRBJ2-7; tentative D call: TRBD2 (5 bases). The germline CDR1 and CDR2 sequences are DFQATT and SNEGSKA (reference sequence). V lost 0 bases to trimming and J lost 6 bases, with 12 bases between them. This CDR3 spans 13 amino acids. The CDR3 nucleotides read TGCAGTGCTAGAGAAGGCGGGCGTCGCGAGCAGTACTTC. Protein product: CSAREGGRREQYF.

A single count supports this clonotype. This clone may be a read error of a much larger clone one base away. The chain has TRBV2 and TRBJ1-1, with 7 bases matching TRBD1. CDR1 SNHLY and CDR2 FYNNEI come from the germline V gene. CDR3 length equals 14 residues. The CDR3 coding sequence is TGTGCCGGCAGATACAGGGGAATGAACACTGAAGCTTTCTTT. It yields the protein CAGRYRGMNTEAFF. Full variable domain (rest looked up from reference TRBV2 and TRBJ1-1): EPEVTQTPSHQVTQMGQEVILRCVPISNHLYFYWYRQILGQKVEFLVSFYNNEISEKSEIFDDQFSVERPDGSNFTLKIRSTKLEDSAMYFCAGRYRGMNTEAFFGQGTRLTVV.